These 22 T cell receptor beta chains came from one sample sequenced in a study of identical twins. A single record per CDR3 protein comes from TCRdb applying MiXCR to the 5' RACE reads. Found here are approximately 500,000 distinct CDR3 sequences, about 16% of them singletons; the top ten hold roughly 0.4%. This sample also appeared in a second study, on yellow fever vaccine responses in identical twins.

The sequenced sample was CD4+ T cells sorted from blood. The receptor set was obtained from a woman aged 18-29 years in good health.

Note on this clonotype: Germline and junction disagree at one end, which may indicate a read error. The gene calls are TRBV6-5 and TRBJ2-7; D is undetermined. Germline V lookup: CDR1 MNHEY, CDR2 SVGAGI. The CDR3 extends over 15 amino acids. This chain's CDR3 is CTSSHTLTPSYEQYF. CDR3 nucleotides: TGTACCAGCAGTCACACCCTTACACCCTCCTACGAGCAGTACTTC.

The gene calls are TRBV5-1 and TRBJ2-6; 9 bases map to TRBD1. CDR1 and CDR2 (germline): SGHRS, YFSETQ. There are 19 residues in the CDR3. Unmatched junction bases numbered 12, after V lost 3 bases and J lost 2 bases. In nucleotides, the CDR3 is TGCGCCAGCAGCTCAAACGCCGGGACAGGGAGTGCTGGGGCCAACGTCCTGACTTTC. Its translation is CASSSNAGTGSAGANVLTF.

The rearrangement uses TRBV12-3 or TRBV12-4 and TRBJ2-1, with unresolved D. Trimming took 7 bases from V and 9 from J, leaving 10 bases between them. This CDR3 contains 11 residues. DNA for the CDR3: TGTGCCAGCACCATGGGAACTGAGCAGTTCTTC. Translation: CASTMGTEQFF.

The CDR3 sequence: CSVEEFRGGGGYTF. The DNA for the CDR3 is TGCAGCGTTGAAGAGTTTCGGGGTGGAGGCGGCTACACCTTC. This chain connects TRBV29-1 to TRBJ1-2; no clear D gene. Germline loops: CDR1 SQVTM, CDR2 ANQGSEA. The V gene lost 0 bases and the J gene lost 8 bases, with 16 bases spanning the gap. This CDR3 region has 14 residues.

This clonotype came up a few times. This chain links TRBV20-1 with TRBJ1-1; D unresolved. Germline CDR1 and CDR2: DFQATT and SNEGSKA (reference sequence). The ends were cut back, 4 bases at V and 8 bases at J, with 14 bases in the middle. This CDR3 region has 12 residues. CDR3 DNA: TGCAGTGCTACCCACCGAGTGATAGAAGCTTTCTTT. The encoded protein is CSATHRVIEAFF.

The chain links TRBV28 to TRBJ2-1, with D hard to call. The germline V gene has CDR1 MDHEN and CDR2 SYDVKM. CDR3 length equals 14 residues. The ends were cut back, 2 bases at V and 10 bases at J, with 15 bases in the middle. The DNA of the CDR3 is TGTGCCAGCAGTTTAATCGGAACTGATTGGGAGCAGTTCTTC. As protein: CASSLIGTDWEQFF.

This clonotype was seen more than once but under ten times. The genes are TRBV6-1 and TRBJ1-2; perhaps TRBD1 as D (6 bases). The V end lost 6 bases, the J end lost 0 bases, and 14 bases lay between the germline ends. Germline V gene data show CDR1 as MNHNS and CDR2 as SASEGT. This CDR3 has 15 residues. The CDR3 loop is CASSHGQRANYGYTF. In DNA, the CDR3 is TGTGCCAGCAGCCATGGACAGAGGGCTAACTATGGCTACACCTTC.

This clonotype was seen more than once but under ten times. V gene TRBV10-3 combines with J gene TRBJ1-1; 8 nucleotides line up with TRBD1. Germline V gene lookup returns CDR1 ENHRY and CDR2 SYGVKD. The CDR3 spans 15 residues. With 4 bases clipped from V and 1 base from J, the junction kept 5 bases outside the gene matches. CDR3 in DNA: TGTGCCATCAGTGGAGCGGGACAGGAGAACACTGAAGCTTTCTTT. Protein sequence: CAISGAGQENTEAFF.

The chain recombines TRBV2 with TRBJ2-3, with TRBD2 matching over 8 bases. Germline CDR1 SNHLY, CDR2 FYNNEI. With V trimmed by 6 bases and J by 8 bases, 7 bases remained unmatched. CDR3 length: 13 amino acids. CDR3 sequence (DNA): TGTGCCAGCAGCCCCGGGACTAGTGCTACGCAGTATTTT. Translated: CASSPGTSATQYF.

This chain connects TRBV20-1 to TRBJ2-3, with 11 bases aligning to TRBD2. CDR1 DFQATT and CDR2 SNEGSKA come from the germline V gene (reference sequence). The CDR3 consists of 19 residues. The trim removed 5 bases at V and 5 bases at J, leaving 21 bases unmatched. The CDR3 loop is CSAATTTTSLAGERDTQYF. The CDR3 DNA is TGCAGTGCTGCCACTACAACCACTTCACTAGCGGGGGAGAGAGATACGCAGTATTTT.

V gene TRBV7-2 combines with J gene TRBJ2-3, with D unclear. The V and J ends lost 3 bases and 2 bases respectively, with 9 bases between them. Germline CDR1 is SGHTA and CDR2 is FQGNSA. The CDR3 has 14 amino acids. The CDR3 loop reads CASSFGPFTDTQYF. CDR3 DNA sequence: TGTGCCAGCAGCTTCGGACCCTTCACAGATACGCAGTATTTT. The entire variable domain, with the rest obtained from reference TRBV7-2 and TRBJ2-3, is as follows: GAGVSQSPSNKVTEKGKDVELRCDPISGHTALYWYRQSLGQGLEFLIYFQGNSAPDKSGLPSDRFSAERTGGSVSTLTIQRTQQEDSAVYLCASSFGPFTDTQYFGPGTRLTVL.

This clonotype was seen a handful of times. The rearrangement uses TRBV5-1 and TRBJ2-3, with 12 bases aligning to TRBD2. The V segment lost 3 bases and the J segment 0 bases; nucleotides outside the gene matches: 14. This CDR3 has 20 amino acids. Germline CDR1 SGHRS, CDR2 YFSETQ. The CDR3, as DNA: TGCGCCAGCAGCTCAAAGCTAGCGGGAGGGTCCCGGAAAAGCACAGATACGCAGTATTTT. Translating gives CASSSKLAGGSRKSTDTQYF.

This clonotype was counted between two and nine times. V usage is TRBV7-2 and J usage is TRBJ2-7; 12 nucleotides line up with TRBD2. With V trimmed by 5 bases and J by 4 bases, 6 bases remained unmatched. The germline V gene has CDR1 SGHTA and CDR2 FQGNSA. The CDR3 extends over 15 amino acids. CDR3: CASSATTSGSYEQYF. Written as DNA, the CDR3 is TGTGCCAGCAGCGCAACGACTAGCGGGAGTTACGAGCAGTACTTC.

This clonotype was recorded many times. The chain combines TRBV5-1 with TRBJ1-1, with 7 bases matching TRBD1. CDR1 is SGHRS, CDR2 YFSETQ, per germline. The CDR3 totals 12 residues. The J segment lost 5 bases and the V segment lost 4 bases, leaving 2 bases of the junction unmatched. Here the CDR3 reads CASSRGQTEAFF. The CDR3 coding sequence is TGCGCCAGCAGCCGGGGACAGACTGAAGCTTTCTTT. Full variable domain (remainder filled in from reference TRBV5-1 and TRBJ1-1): KAGVTQTPRYLIKTRGQQVTLSCSPISGHRSVSWYQQTPGQGLQFLFEYFSETQRNKGNFPGRFSGRQFSNSRSEMNVSTLELGDSALYLCASSRGQTEAFFGQGTRLTVV.

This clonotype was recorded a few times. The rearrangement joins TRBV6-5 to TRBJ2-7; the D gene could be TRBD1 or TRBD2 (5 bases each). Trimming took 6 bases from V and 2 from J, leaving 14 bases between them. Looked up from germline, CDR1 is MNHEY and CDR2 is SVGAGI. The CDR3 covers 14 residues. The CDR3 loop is CASSSSRGPYEQYF. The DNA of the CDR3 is TGTGCCAGCAGCTCCTCGAGGGGCCCCTACGAGCAGTACTTC.

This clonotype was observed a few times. The CDR3 here is CASSSNGGSYEQYV. The CDR3 DNA sequence: TGCGCCAGCAGTTCGAACGGAGGCTCCTACGAGCAGTACGTC. V is TRBV5-1 and J is TRBJ2-7; D possibly corresponds to TRBD2 (5 bases). Germline lookup yields CDR1 SGHRS and CDR2 YFSETQ. V lost 5 bases to trimming and J lost 0 bases, with 12 bases between them. The CDR3 sequence is 14 residues long.

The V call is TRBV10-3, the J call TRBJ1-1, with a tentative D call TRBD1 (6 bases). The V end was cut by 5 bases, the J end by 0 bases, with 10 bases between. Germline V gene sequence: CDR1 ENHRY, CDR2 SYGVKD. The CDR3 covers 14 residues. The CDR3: CAISRTVMNTEAFF. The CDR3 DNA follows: TGTGCCATCAGTCGGACAGTTATGAACACTGAAGCTTTCTTT.

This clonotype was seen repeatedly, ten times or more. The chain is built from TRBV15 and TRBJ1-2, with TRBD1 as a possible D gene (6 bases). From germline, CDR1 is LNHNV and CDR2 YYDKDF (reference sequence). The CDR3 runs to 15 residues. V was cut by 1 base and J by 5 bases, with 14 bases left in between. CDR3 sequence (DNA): TGTGCCACCAGCAGAGTAGGGCAGGGGACGTATGGCTACACCTTC. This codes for CATSRVGQGTYGYTF.

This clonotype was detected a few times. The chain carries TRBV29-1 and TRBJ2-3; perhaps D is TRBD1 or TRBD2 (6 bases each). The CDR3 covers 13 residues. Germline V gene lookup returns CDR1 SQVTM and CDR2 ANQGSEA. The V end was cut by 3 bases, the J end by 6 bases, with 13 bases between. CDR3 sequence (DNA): TGCAGCGTTGATGGTGTGGGGGGCGATACGCAGTATTTT. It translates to CSVDGVGGDTQYF.

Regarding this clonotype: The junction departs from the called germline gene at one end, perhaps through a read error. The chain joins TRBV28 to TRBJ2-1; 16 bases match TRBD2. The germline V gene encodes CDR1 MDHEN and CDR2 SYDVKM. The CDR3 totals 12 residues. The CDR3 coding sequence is TGTGCCAGCAGTTTGGGACTAGCGGGGGGGCTGTTC. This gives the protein CASSLGLAGGLF.

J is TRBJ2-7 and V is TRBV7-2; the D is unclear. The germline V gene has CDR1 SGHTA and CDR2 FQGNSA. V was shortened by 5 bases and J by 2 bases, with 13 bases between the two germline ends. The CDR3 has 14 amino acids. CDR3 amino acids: CASSPPLLPYEQYF. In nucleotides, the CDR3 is TGTGCCAGCAGCCCCCCCCTCCTTCCCTACGAGCAGTACTTC. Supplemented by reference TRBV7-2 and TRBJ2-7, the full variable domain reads GAGVSQSPSNKVTEKGKDVELRCDPISGHTALYWYRQSLGQGLEFLIYFQGNSAPDKSGLPSDRFSAERTGGSVSTLTIQRTQQEDSAVYLCASSPPLLPYEQYFGPGTRLTVT.

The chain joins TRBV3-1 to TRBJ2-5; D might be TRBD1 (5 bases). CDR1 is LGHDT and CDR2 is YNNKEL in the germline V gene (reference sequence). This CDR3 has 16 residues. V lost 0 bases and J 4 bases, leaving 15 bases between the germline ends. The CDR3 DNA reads TGTGCCAGCAGCCAAGACCGGACACTGGCCGGAGAGACCCAGTACTTC. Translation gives CASSQDRTLAGETQYF.